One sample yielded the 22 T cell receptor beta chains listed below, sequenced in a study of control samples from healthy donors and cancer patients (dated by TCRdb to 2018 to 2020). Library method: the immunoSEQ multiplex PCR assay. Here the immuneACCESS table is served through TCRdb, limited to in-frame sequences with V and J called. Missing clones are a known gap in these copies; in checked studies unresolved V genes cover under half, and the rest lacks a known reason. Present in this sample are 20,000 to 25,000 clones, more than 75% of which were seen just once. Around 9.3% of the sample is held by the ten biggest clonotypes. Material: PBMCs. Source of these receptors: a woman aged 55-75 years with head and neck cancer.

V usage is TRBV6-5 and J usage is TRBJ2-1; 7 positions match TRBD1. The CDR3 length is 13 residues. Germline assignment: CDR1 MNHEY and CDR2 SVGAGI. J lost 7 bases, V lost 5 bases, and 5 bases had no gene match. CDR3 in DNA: TGTGCCAGCAGTAGACAGGGATCGAATGAGCAGTTCTTC. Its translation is CASSRQGSNEQFF.

The CDR3 sequence is CASSFLSGFSYNEQFF. In DNA form, the CDR3 reads TGTGCCAGCAGTTTCCTTAGCGGATTCTCCTACAATGAGCAGTTCTTC. This sequence joins TRBV27 and TRBJ2-1; D is possibly TRBD2 (6 bases). The germline CDR1 and CDR2 sequences are MNHEY and SMNVEV (reference sequence). The CDR3 consists of 16 residues. V dropped 3 bases and J dropped 0 bases, with 12 bases sitting between them.

CDR3 nucleotides: TGTGCCAGCAGCTTGGCCGGGACAGGTATCCTCTCTGGAAACACCATATATTTT. Residues: CASSLAGTGILSGNTIYF. The chain combines TRBV5-6 with TRBJ1-3; 8 bases fit TRBD1. This CDR3 comprises 18 residues. CDR1 is SGHDT, CDR2 YYEEEE, per germline. With V trimmed by 0 bases and J by 0 bases, 8 bases remained unmatched. The full variable domain, with the rest looked up from reference TRBV5-6 and TRBJ1-3, is DAGVTQSPTHLIKTRGQQVTLRCSPKSGHDTVSWYQQALGQGPQFIFQYYEEEERQRGNFPDRFSGHQFPNYSSELNVNALLLGDSALYLCASSLAGTGILSGNTIYFGEGSWLTVV.

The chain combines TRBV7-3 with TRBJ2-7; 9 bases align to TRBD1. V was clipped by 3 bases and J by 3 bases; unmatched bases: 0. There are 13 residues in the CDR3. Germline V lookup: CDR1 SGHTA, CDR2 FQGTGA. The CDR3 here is CASSLTGGYEQYF. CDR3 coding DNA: TGTGCCAGCAGCTTGACAGGGGGCTACGAGCAGTACTTC.

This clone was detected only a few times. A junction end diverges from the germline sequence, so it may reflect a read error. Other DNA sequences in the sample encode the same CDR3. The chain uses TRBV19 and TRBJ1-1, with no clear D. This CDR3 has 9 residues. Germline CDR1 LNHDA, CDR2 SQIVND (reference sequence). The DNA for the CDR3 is TGTGCCAGTAGTCCCCCCCGGCTCTTT. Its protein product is CASSPPRLF.

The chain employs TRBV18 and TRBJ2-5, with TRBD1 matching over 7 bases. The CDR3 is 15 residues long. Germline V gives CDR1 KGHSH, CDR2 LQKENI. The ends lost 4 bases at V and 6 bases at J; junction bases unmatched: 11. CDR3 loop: CASSLQGLAGQTQYF. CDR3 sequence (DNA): TGTGCCAGCTCACTACAGGGGTTGGCCGGGCAGACCCAGTACTTC.

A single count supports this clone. This CDR3 reads CASSLVPTALGGELFF. The CDR3 nucleotides are TGTGCCAGCAGCTTAGTACCGACCGCCCTTGGCGGGGAGCTGTTTTTT. The chain has TRBV7-6 and TRBJ2-2; no clear D gene. The CDR3 has 16 amino acids. CDR1 is SGHVS and CDR2 is FNYEAQ in the germline V gene. V lost 1 base and J lost 7, with 16 bases in between.

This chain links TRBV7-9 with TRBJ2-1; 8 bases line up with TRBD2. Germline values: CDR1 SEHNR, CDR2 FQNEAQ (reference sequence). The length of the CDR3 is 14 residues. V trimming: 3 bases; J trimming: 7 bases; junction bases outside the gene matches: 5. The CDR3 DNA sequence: TGTGCCAGCAGCTTCGAAGCGGGAGTTAATGAGCAGTTCTTC. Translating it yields CASSFEAGVNEQFF.

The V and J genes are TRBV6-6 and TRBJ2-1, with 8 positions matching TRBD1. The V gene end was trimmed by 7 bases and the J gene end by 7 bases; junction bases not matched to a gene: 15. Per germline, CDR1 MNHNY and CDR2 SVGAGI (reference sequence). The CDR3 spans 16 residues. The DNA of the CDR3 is TGTGCCAGCACCGAACACCCACGGACAGGGTGGAATGAGCAGTTCTTC. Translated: CASTEHPRTGWNEQFF.

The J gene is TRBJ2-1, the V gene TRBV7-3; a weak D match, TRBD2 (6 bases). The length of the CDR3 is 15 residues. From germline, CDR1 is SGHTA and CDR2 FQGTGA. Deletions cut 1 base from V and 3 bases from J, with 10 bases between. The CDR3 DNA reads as TGTGCCAGCAGCTTAAGCGGGGAGGTCTACAATGAGCAGTTCTTC. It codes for CASSLSGEVYNEQFF.

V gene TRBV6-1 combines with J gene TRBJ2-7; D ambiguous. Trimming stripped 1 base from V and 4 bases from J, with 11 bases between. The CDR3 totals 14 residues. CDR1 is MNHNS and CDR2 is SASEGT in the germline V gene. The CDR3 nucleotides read TGTGCCAGCAGTGAAGGGGGTGAAGGGTACGAGCAGTACTTC. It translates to CASSEGGEGYEQYF.

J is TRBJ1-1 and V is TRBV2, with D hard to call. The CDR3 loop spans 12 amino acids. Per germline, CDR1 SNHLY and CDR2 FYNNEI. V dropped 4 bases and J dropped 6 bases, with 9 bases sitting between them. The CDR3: CASSGVGSEAFF. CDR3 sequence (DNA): TGTGCCAGCAGTGGGGTAGGGTCTGAAGCTTTCTTT.

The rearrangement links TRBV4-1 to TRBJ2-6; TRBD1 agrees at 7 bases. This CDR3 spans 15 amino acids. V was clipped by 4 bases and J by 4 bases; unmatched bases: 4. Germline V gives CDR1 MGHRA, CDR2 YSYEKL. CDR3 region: CASSRGGEGANVLTF. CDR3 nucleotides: TGCGCCAGCAGCCGAGGGGGCGAGGGGGCCAACGTCCTGACTTTC.

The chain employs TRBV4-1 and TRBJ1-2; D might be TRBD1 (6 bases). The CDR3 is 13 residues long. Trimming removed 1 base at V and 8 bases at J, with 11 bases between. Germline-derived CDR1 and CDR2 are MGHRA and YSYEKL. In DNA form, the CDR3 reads TGCGCCAGCAGCCAAGGGGCAGGGGTAGGCTACACCTTC. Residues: CASSQGAGVGYTF.

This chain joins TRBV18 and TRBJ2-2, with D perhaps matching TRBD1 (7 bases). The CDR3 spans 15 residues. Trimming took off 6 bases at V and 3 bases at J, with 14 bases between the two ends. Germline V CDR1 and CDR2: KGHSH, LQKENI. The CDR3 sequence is CASSNQGGDTGELFF. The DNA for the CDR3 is TGTGCCAGCTCCAACCAGGGGGGCGACACCGGGGAGCTGTTTTTT.

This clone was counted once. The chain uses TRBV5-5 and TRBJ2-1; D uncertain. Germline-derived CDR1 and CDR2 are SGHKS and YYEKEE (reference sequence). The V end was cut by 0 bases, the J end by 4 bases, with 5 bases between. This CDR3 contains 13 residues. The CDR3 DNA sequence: TGTGCCAGCAGCTTGGCCTCTTACAATGAGCAGTTCTTC. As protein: CASSLASYNEQFF. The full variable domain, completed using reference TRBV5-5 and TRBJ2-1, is DAGVTQSPTHLIKTRGQQVTLRCSPISGHKSVSWYQQVLGQGPQFIFQYYEKEERGRGNFPDRFSARQFPNYSSELNVNALLLGDSALYLCASSLASYNEQFFGPGTRLTVL.

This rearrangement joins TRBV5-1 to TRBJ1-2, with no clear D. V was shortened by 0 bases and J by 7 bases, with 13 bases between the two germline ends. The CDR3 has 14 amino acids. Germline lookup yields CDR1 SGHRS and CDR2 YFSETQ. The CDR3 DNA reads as TGCGCCAGCAGCTTGGAGTGGGCCCCTTCTGGCTACACCTTC. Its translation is CASSLEWAPSGYTF.

CDR3 residues: CASRGGGNQPQHF. The CDR3 DNA sequence: TGTGCCAGCAGAGGTGGGGGGAATCAGCCCCAGCATTTT. V usage is TRBV6-5 and J usage is TRBJ1-5, with a possible D match to TRBD1 (5 bases). Looked up from germline, CDR1 is MNHEY and CDR2 is SVGAGI. CDR3 size: 13 residues. The V and J ends lost 6 bases and 4 bases respectively, with 10 bases between them.

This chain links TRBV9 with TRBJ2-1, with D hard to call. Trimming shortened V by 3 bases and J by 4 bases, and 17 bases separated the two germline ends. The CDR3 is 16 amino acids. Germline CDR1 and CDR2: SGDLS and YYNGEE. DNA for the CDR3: TGTGCCAGCAGCGGTGAGGTAGGGCACCATTACAATGAGCAGTTCTTC. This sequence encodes CASSGEVGHHYNEQFF.

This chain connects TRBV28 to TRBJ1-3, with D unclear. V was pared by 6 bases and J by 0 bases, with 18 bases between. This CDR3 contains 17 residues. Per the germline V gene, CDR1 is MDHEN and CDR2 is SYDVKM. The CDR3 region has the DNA TGTGCCAGCAGGCCATCCCGACGTACTATCTCTGGAAACACCATATATTTT. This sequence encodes CASRPSRRTISGNTIYF.

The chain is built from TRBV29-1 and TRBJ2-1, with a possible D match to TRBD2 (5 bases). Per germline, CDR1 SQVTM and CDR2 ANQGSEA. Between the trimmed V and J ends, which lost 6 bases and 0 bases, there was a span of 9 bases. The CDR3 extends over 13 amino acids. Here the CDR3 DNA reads TGCAGCGTCGGGATGAGCTCCTACAATGAGCAGTTCTTC. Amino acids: CSVGMSSYNEQFF.

CDR3 bases: TGTGCCAGTAGTATCGGAGGGAACAATCAGCCCCAGCATTTT. This translates into CASSIGGNNQPQHF. The rearrangement uses TRBV19 and TRBJ1-5; D gene ambiguous. V was pared by 3 bases and J by 3 bases, with 9 bases between. CDR1 is LNHDA, CDR2 SQIVND, per germline (reference sequence). The CDR3 is 14 residues long.